The rows below give T cell receptor beta chains drawn from one sample of a study of shared clonotypes between healthy human individuals. This table comes from immunoSEQ multiplex PCR, and its TCRdb copy is limited to in-frame clones, with some not included. This sample has approximately 1.4 million clones, with around 98% found just once. The sequenced sample was naive CD4+ T cells sorted from blood. These receptors all come from a man aged 25 to 45 in good health. Both conserved end residues are part of each CDR3. Fields, in order: CDR3 DNA, CDR3 protein, clone size, V gene, J gene, D gene. The D gene is left open where the match is weak. Some rows mark clone size as missing; the rest say once, few, many or name a class of expanded clone.

CDR3 DNA: TGTGCCAGCAGTCCCCACAGGGGACGGGCCCAGGGAATGGAAGGCTACACCTTC; CDR3 protein: CASSPHRGRAQGMEGYTF; clone size: -; V gene: TRBV27; J gene: TRBJ1-2; D gene: TRBD1
CDR3 DNA: TGTGCCAGCAGCTTAGGGAGGACTAGCGGAGCTAGCACAGATACGCAGTATTTT; CDR3 protein: CASSLGRTSGASTDTQYF; clone size: -; V gene: TRBV11-3; J gene: TRBJ2-3; D gene: TRBD2
CDR3 DNA: TGTGCCAGCTCACCAGGAGAACCGGGAACAATTAGCGTCCTGACTTTC; CDR3 protein: CASSPGEPGTISVLTF; clone size: -; V gene: TRBV18; J gene: TRBJ2-6; D gene: -
CDR3 DNA: TGTGCCAGCAGTGAGAGATCGAACACCGGGGAGCTGTTTTTT; CDR3 protein: CASSERSNTGELFF; clone size: -; V gene: TRBV9; J gene: TRBJ2-2; D gene: -
CDR3 DNA: TGTGCCAGCAGCTTGTTAACTAGCGGGAGGGGAGAGACCCAGTACTTC; CDR3 protein: CASSLLTSGRGETQYF; clone size: -; V gene: TRBV5-4; J gene: TRBJ2-5; D gene: TRBD2
CDR3 DNA: TGCAGTGCTACAAAACGTGAAGCTTTCTTT; CDR3 protein: CSATKREAFF; clone size: -; V gene: TRBV20-1; J gene: TRBJ1-1; D gene: -
CDR3 DNA: TGTGCCAGCAGCCTACTGGTGGGGGGCAGGATCCCTCATCAGCCCCAGCATTTT; CDR3 protein: CASSLLVGGRIPHQPQHF; clone size: -; V gene: TRBV7-2; J gene: TRBJ1-5; D gene: -
CDR3 DNA: TGTGCCAGCAGACTAGCGGGAGTCAATGAGCAGTTCTTC; CDR3 protein: CASRLAGVNEQFF; clone size: -; V gene: TRBV2; J gene: TRBJ2-1; D gene: TRBD2
CDR3 DNA: TGTGCCAGCAGTGATGTACCGGGACACACCGGAGAAGAGACCCAGTACTTC; CDR3 protein: CASSDVPGHTGEETQYF; clone size: -; V gene: TRBV28; J gene: TRBJ2-5; D gene: -
CDR3 DNA: TGTGCCAGTAGTTCCGGGACAGCTTACACCGGGGAGCTGTTTTTT; CDR3 protein: CASSSGTAYTGELFF; clone size: -; V gene: TRBV19; J gene: TRBJ2-2; D gene: TRBD1
CDR3 DNA: TGTGCCAGCAGTTACCAGAGGACGGCTACCTACGAGCAGTACTTC; CDR3 protein: CASSYQRTATYEQYF; clone size: -; V gene: TRBV28; J gene: TRBJ2-7; D gene: -
CDR3 DNA: TGTGCCAGTATCCCTGAGGGGGCGACTAACTATGGCTACACCTTC; CDR3 protein: CASIPEGATNYGYTF; clone size: -; V gene: TRBV19; J gene: TRBJ1-2; D gene: TRBD1
CDR3 DNA: TGTGCCAGCAGCTTGGCCGGGACAGCCTCCTACGAGCAGTACTTC; CDR3 protein: CASSLAGTASYEQYF; clone size: -; V gene: TRBV5-4; J gene: TRBJ2-7; D gene: TRBD1
CDR3 DNA: TGTGCCAGCAGTTTAATAGGGAGGTACGAGCAGTACTTC; CDR3 protein: CASSLIGRYEQYF; clone size: -; V gene: TRBV28; J gene: TRBJ2-7; D gene: -
CDR3 DNA: TGTGCCAGCAGCTTGGCGTCCAGGGGGTACTATGGCTACACCTTC; CDR3 protein: CASSLASRGYYGYTF; clone size: -; V gene: TRBV7-8; J gene: TRBJ1-2; D gene: TRBD1
CDR3 DNA: TGTGCCAGCAGTCAAGGACAGGGACCCTACGAGCAGTACTTC; CDR3 protein: CASSQGQGPYEQYF; clone size: -; V gene: TRBV11-2; J gene: TRBJ2-7; D gene: TRBD1
CDR3 DNA: TGTGCCAGCAGCAAAGCCCAATCCTCCTACAATGAGCAGTTCTTC; CDR3 protein: CASSKAQSSYNEQFF; clone size: once; V gene: TRBV9; J gene: TRBJ2-1; D gene: -
CDR3 DNA: TGCGCCAGCAGCTTGAGTTCGATCCAAGAGACCCAGTACTTC; CDR3 protein: CASSLSSIQETQYF; clone size: -; V gene: TRBV5-1; J gene: TRBJ2-5; D gene: -
CDR3 DNA: TGTGCCAGCAGCACAGGGAGCGGGGTTAGCTATGGCTACACCTTC; CDR3 protein: CASSTGSGVSYGYTF; clone size: -; V gene: TRBV7-9; J gene: TRBJ1-2; D gene: -
CDR3 DNA: TGTGCCAGCAGCCCTGTAGGAATTTGGGGGAGCTATGGTGAGCAGTTCTTC; CDR3 protein: CASSPVGIWGSYGEQFF; clone size: -; V gene: TRBV7-9; J gene: TRBJ2-1; D gene: -
CDR3 DNA: TGTGCCAGCAGTCCCCAACATAGCGAAAAACTGTTTTTT; CDR3 protein: CASSPQHSEKLFF; clone size: -; V gene: TRBV25-1; J gene: TRBJ1-4; D gene: -
CDR3 DNA: TGTGCCAGCTCGCAACTAGCGGAGAGGGGGGATACGCAGTATTTT; CDR3 protein: CASSQLAERGDTQYF; clone size: -; V gene: TRBV18; J gene: TRBJ2-3; D gene: TRBD2
CDR3 DNA: TGCGCCAGCAGCCAAGATAACACAGGGGTGGGATCTAGGGGCAACGTCCTGACTTTC; CDR3 protein: CASSQDNTGVGSRGNVLTF; clone size: -; V gene: TRBV4-3; J gene: TRBJ2-6; D gene: TRBD1
CDR3 DNA: TGTGCCAGCAGCTTGAGACTAGCGGCTAGCTCCTACGAGCAGTACTTC; CDR3 protein: CASSLRLAASSYEQYF; clone size: -; V gene: TRBV7-9; J gene: TRBJ2-7; D gene: TRBD2
CDR3 DNA: TGTGCCAGCAGGGGAAGAAACACCGGGGAGCTGTTTTTT; CDR3 protein: CASRGRNTGELFF; clone size: -; V gene: TRBV6-4; J gene: TRBJ2-2; D gene: -
CDR3 DNA: TGTGCCAGCAGTTCCGGGGACAGGACGACTAGCTCCTACAATGAGCAGTTCTTC; CDR3 protein: CASSSGDRTTSSYNEQFF; clone size: -; V gene: TRBV28; J gene: TRBJ2-1; D gene: TRBD1
CDR3 DNA: TGTGCCAGCAGTTTAGTAGGGTCCGGGAACACTGAAGCTTTCTTT; CDR3 protein: CASSLVGSGNTEAFF; clone size: -; V gene: TRBV27; J gene: TRBJ1-1; D gene: -
CDR3 DNA: TGTGCCAGCTCACAGCTCCTAGGGGGAGCAAGGGATGGCTACACCTTC; CDR3 protein: CASSQLLGGARDGYTF; clone size: -; V gene: TRBV18; J gene: TRBJ1-2; D gene: -
CDR3 DNA: TGTGCCAGCAGCCAAGGGACAGTGACTCATGGCTACACCTTC; CDR3 protein: CASSQGTVTHGYTF; clone size: -; V gene: TRBV7-2; J gene: TRBJ1-2; D gene: TRBD1
CDR3 DNA: TGTGCCAGCCGAGAACAGGGTCCATCCTACGAGCAGTACTTC; CDR3 protein: CASREQGPSYEQYF; clone size: -; V gene: TRBV6-6; J gene: TRBJ2-7; D gene: -
CDR3 DNA: TGTGCCAGCAGCAAGGGACTAGCGGGAGGGCAGGAGCAGTTCTTC; CDR3 protein: CASSKGLAGGQEQFF; clone size: -; V gene: TRBV7-8; J gene: TRBJ2-1; D gene: TRBD2
CDR3 DNA: TGCGCCAGCAGCGCGAGCCCCGATGTTAGCTCGGGCGGCTACACCTTC; CDR3 protein: CASSASPDVSSGGYTF; clone size: -; V gene: TRBV5-1; J gene: TRBJ1-2; D gene: -
CDR3 DNA: TGTGCCAGCTCACCACCCCAGGGGAATGAGCAGTTCTTC; CDR3 protein: CASSPPQGNEQFF; clone size: -; V gene: TRBV18; J gene: TRBJ2-1; D gene: -
CDR3 DNA: TGTGCCAGTAGTATGCTAGCCTCCAATGAGCAGTTCTTC; CDR3 protein: CASSMLASNEQFF; clone size: -; V gene: TRBV19; J gene: TRBJ2-1; D gene: -
CDR3 DNA: TGTGCCAGCAGCTTAAAGTTGGGTGGGACAGGCGGGACATCCGAGCAGTACTTC; CDR3 protein: CASSLKLGGTGGTSEQYF; clone size: once; V gene: TRBV7-8; J gene: TRBJ2-7; D gene: TRBD1
CDR3 DNA: TGCGCCAGCAGCTTGGGATATGGGACTTTGAACACTGAAGCTTTCTTT; CDR3 protein: CASSLGYGTLNTEAFF; clone size: -; V gene: TRBV5-1; J gene: TRBJ1-1; D gene: -
CDR3 DNA: TGCGCCAGCAGCTTGGGGGGCATGAACACCGGGGAGCTGTTTTTT; CDR3 protein: CASSLGGMNTGELFF; clone size: -; V gene: TRBV5-1; J gene: TRBJ2-2; D gene: -